This TCR beta chain was found in a study of shared T cell receptors in the human thymus. Profiling relied on immunoSEQ multiplex PCR, and the TCRdb table lists in-frame clones only, not all of them. The profile shows 450,000 to 650,000 clones, about 84% of them singletons. CDR3 length: 13 residues. CDR1 LGHNA and CDR2 YNFKEQ come from the germline V gene. Trimming pared 1 base from V and 5 bases from J, leaving 8 bases between. Separately, the same data were catalogued under a study of human thymus T cells. From that report: Corrective heart surgery yielded the resections from which the thymus tissue came. Within thymic and blood repertoires, V and J gene usage appeared to be biased. Related studies found that unrelated individuals share highly overlapping thymic repertoires.

The V gene is TRBV4-2, the J gene TRBJ2-5, with unresolved D. The sequence came from a boy in the first two years of life with a congenital heart defect. The specimen was thymocytes. The CDR3 sequence is CASSQGPGETQYF. CDR3 nucleotide sequence: TGTGCCAGCAGCCAAGGCCCAGGTGAGACCCAGTACTTC.